A single sample gave rise to the 25 T cell receptor beta chains below, sequenced in a study of cytomegalovirus exposure and HLA in healthy donors. The PCR made use of 60 Vbeta and 13 Jbeta primers. The table came from immunoSEQ multiplex PCR; TCRdb's copy has only in-frame clones and leaves some out. Counted here are 85,000 to 130,000 clones, around 80% occurring once; the ten biggest clones make up approximately 1.9%. Specimen: PBMCs. Every receptor here comes from a woman in her thirties or forties in good health and CMV-seronegative.

The rearrangement uses TRBV5-1 and TRBJ2-1; 7 positions match TRBD1. This CDR3 is 14 amino acids long. The V segment lost 7 bases and the J segment 4 bases; nucleotides outside the gene matches: 8. Per germline, CDR1 SGHRS and CDR2 YFSETQ. Here the CDR3 DNA reads TGCGCCAGCGCTCGGGACAGTTCTTACAATGAGCAGTTCTTC. Protein: CASARDSSYNEQFF.

The chain couples TRBV5-1 to TRBJ1-1; D uncertain. CDR3 length: 12 amino acids. V lost 5 bases and J lost 0, with 5 bases in between. The germline gives CDR1 SGHRS, CDR2 YFSETQ. CDR3 protein: CASRELNTEAFF. CDR3 nucleotides: TGCGCCAGCAGGGAGTTGAACACTGAAGCTTTCTTT.

The chain is built from TRBV18 and TRBJ1-1, with unresolved D. Trimming stripped 4 bases from V and 3 bases from J, with 6 bases between. The CDR3 covers 12 residues. Germline CDR1 and CDR2: KGHSH and LQKENI. CDR3 sequence: CASSRPDTEAFF. As DNA, the CDR3 is TGTGCCAGCTCACGGCCAGACACTGAAGCTTTCTTT.

The gene calls are TRBV28 and TRBJ2-5; D gene unclear. CDR1 MDHEN and CDR2 SYDVKM come from the germline V gene. Trimming took off 5 bases at V and 4 bases at J, with 14 bases between the two ends. The CDR3 is 14 amino acids. For the CDR3, the DNA is TGTGCCAGCAGTCCGGCCCAACCGGGAGAGACCCAGTACTTC. It specifies CASSPAQPGETQYF.

The chain combines TRBV19 with TRBJ2-5; TRBD1 might be the D (5 bases). There are 14 residues in the CDR3. Trimming took 3 bases from V and 2 from J, leaving 10 bases between them. From germline, CDR1 is LNHDA and CDR2 SQIVND (reference sequence). As DNA, the CDR3 is TGTGCCAGTAGTATTCTTCCAGGGCAAGAGACCCAGTACTTC. Its translation: CASSILPGQETQYF.

The chain couples TRBV6-1 to TRBJ2-1; a weak D match, TRBD1 (5 bases). Trimming cost V 7 bases and J 10 bases, with 11 bases left between them. The CDR3 is 11 amino acids. Germline CDR1 and CDR2: MNHNS and SASEGT. Written as DNA, the CDR3 is TGTGCCAGCATTAGTAGGACAGAGCAGTTCTTC. Its translation is CASISRTEQFF.

This chain connects TRBV5-4 to TRBJ2-7; 8 nucleotides agree with TRBD2. V was clipped by 0 bases and J by 3 bases; unmatched bases: 5. The CDR3 runs 15 residues. CDR1 and CDR2 (germline): SGHNT, YYREEE (reference sequence). For the CDR3, the DNA is TGTGCCAGCAGCTTGGGACGGGAGGGTTTCTACGAGCAGTACTTC. Translated: CASSLGREGFYEQYF.

The chain recombines TRBV2 with TRBJ2-5, with 7 nucleotides matching TRBD1. The CDR3 covers 14 residues. V dropped 7 bases and J dropped 5; count of bases not matched to a gene: 10. Per germline, CDR1 SNHLY and CDR2 FYNNEI. The CDR3 coding sequence is TGTGCCAGCAAAGGGGACAGTACGTTGGAGACCCAGTACTTC. Residues: CASKGDSTLETQYF.

This rearrangement joins TRBV27 to TRBJ2-5, with no clear D. The J call may be incorrect, as the DNA end agrees better with TRBJ2-7. The V gene's germline CDR1 is MNHEY and CDR2 SMNVEV (reference sequence). CDR3 length equals 13 residues. CDR3 sequence (DNA): TGTGCCAGCAGTTTGCGCTCACCCTACGAGCAGTACTTC. It is translated as CASSLRSPYEQYF.

V is TRBV28 and J is TRBJ1-5; D unclear. The germline V gene encodes CDR1 MDHEN and CDR2 SYDVKM. CDR3 length equals 14 residues. With 5 bases removed from V and 7 bases from J, the gap between germline ends came to 15 bases. The CDR3 reads CASSLTQVRQPQHF. The CDR3 DNA reads TGTGCCAGCAGTCTCACCCAAGTCCGGCAGCCCCAGCATTTT.

This rearrangement joins TRBV19 to TRBJ2-7, with a tentative D call TRBD1 (7 bases). V lost 5 bases and J 4 bases, leaving 15 bases between the germline ends. Germline CDR1 LNHDA, CDR2 SQIVND (reference sequence). The CDR3 contains 14 residues. CDR3: CASSYQGGPYEQYF. DNA of the CDR3: TGTGCCAGTAGTTACCAGGGGGGACCTTACGAGCAGTACTTC.

J is TRBJ2-7 and V is TRBV5-1; 7 bases map to TRBD2. With V trimmed by 4 bases and J by 7 bases, 14 bases remained unmatched. This CDR3 is 15 amino acids long. CDR1 is SGHRS, CDR2 YFSETQ, per germline. CDR3 protein: CASSHGGGGIGEQYF. Written as DNA, the CDR3 is TGCGCCAGCAGCCATGGGGGGGGAGGGATCGGGGAGCAGTACTTC.

This chain joins TRBV27 and TRBJ1-6; TRBD1 is a possible D gene (5 bases). The germline V gene has CDR1 MNHEY and CDR2 SMNVEV (reference sequence). The CDR3 runs 17 residues. V gave up 2 bases and J gave up 6 bases, with 17 bases separating them. The CDR3 sequence: CASSLTTTVRRNSPLHF. The CDR3 DNA reads TGTGCCAGCAGTTTAACGACGACAGTTCGTCGTAATTCACCCCTCCACTTT.

This chain connects TRBV29-1 to TRBJ2-7, with D perhaps TRBD2 (5 bases). The ends were cut back, 5 bases at V and 0 bases at J, with 17 bases in the middle. This CDR3 has 15 residues. Germline assignment: CDR1 SQVTM and CDR2 ANQGSEA. CDR3 bases: TGCAGCGTTTTACTCCTCACAACTAGCTCCTACGAGCAGTACTTC. As protein: CSVLLLTTSSYEQYF.

In DNA form, the CDR3 reads TGCGCCAGCAGCTGGGGGCGGGAGGCTGTTGAGCAGTTCTTC. The encoded protein is CASSWGREAVEQFF. The rearrangement uses TRBV5-1 and TRBJ2-1, with TRBD2 identical over 8 bases. After removal of 3 bases from V and 9 bases from J, the junction contained 8 bases not matched to a gene. This CDR3 region has 14 residues. Germline V gene sequence: CDR1 SGHRS, CDR2 YFSETQ.

The J gene is TRBJ2-2, the V gene TRBV9; D remains unclear. Germline V gene sequence: CDR1 SGDLS, CDR2 YYNGEE. This CDR3 is 14 amino acids long. Between the trimmed V and J ends, which lost 0 bases and 9 bases, there was a span of 12 bases. CDR3 DNA sequence: TGTGCCAGCAGCGTAGTTGGCCTCCCCAGGGAGCTGTTTTTT. Amino acid sequence: CASSVVGLPRELFF.

This clone turned up a few times. Here the CDR3 reads CASSVDGTGRPQHF. The CDR3 bases are TGTGCCAGCAGCGTAGACGGGACAGGGCGGCCCCAGCATTTT. The chain employs TRBV9 and TRBJ1-5, with TRBD1 matching 9 bases. This CDR3 has 14 amino acids. Germline CDR1 is SGDLS and CDR2 is YYNGEE. V was clipped by 0 bases and J by 9 bases; unmatched bases: 4.

The V gene is TRBV28, the J gene TRBJ1-5, with 7 positions matching TRBD1. Trimming at V came to 6 bases and at J to 9 bases, leaving 23 bases not matched to a gene. Germline lookup yields CDR1 MDHEN and CDR2 SYDVKM. The CDR3 contains 18 residues. The CDR3 DNA is TGTGCCAGCAGCGGGGGTCACAGGGGTCCAAAACCGGTAGGGCCCCAGCATTTT. Protein sequence: CASSGGHRGPKPVGPQHF. Combining the CDR3 with reference TRBV28 and TRBJ1-5 gives the whole variable domain DVKVTQSSRYLVKRTGEKVFLECVQDMDHENMFWYRQDPGLGLRLIYFSYDVKMKEKGDIPEGYSVSREKKERFSLILESASTNQTSMYLCASSGGHRGPKPVGPQHFGDGTRLSIL.

This chain links TRBV4-1 with TRBJ2-1; D uncertain. Between the trimmed V and J ends, which lost 4 bases and 9 bases, there was a span of 13 bases. Germline lookup yields CDR1 MGHRA and CDR2 YSYEKL. The CDR3 contains 13 residues. CDR3 in amino acids: CASSPLPFSEQFF. In DNA, the CDR3 is TGCGCCAGCAGCCCCCTTCCCTTTAGTGAGCAGTTCTTC.

V gene TRBV5-4 combines with J gene TRBJ2-2; no reliable D call. V was clipped by 2 bases and J by 7 bases, with 6 bases between them. Germline CDR1 and CDR2: SGHNT and YYREEE (reference sequence). CDR3 length equals 12 residues. The CDR3 DNA sequence: TGTGCCAGCAGCTTATTTAGCGGGGAGCTGTTTTTT. Amino acid sequence: CASSLFSGELFF.

This clone has more than one count but fewer than ten. Mismatch with germline at one junction end may stem from a read error. The chain combines TRBV7-9 with TRBJ2-1, with TRBD2 identical over 11 bases. Germline CDR1 is SEHNR and CDR2 is FQNEAQ (reference sequence). The CDR3 has 16 residues. The CDR3 spells CSSSPLAGGQNNEQFF. The CDR3 nucleotides read TGTTCCAGCAGCCCTCTAGCGGGAGGACAGAACAATGAGCAGTTCTTC.

This chain uses TRBV30 with TRBJ1-1; tentatively, D is TRBD1 (6 bases). V gave up 3 bases and J gave up 5 bases, with 16 bases separating them. CDR3 length equals 14 residues. Germline CDR1 and CDR2: GTSNPN and SVGIG (reference sequence). The CDR3 DNA is TGTGCCTGGAGCCAGCCAGGGGTAGGAACTGAAGCTTTCTTT. Its protein is CAWSQPGVGTEAFF.

V gene TRBV4-3 combines with J gene TRBJ2-1; 8 positions agree with TRBD2. CDR3 length: 15 amino acids. CDR1 is LGHNA and CDR2 is YSLEER in the germline V gene. Trimming at V came to 5 bases and at J to 5 bases, leaving 8 bases not matched to a gene. CDR3 DNA sequence: TGCGCCAGCAGCGCTGGCGGGACTAGGGACAATGAGCAGTTCTTC. This encodes CASSAGGTRDNEQFF.

The rearrangement joins TRBV28 to TRBJ2-1; maybe TRBD1 (5 bases). V lost 5 bases, J lost 9 bases, and 14 bases lay in between. In germline, CDR1 is MDHEN, CDR2 SYDVKM. This CDR3 is built from 13 residues. The CDR3 bases are TGTGCCAGCAGTCGACACCCGCAGGGTGAGCAGTTCTTC. Residues: CASSRHPQGEQFF.

A few counts support this clone. The chain is built from TRBV25-1 and TRBJ2-7; TRBD1 agrees at 9 bases. The CDR3 has 17 residues. Germline values: CDR1 MGHDK, CDR2 SYGVNS. The junction had 13 bases not matched to a gene; V was cut back by 4 bases and J by 3 bases. CDR3 sequence: CASSASGRDRALYEQYF. The DNA for the CDR3 is TGTGCCAGCAGTGCCTCCGGTCGGGACAGGGCCCTCTACGAGCAGTACTTC.